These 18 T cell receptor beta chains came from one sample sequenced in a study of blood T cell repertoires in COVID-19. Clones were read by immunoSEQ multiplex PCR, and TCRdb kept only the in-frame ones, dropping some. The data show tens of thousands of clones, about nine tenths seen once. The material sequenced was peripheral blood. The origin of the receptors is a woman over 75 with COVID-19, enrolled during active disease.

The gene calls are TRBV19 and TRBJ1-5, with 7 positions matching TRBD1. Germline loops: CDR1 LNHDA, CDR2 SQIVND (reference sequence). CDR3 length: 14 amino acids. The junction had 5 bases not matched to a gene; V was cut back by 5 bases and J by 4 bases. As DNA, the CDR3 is TGTGCCAGTAGTTACAGGGGAAATAATCAGCCCCAGCATTTT. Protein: CASSYRGNNQPQHF. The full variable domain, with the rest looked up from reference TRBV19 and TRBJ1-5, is DGGITQSPKYLFRKEGQNVTLSCEQNLNHDAMYWYRQDPGQGLRLIYYSQIVNDFQKGDIAEGYSVSREKKESFPLTVTSAQKNPTAFYLCASSYRGNNQPQHFGDGTRLSIL.

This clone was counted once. The CDR3 DNA reads TGTGCTAGTGGTGGGGGCTCGAATGCAGATACGCAGTATTTT. Its translation: CASGGGSNADTQYF. This chain connects TRBV12-5 to TRBJ2-3, with D perhaps matching TRBD1 (6 bases). CDR1 LGHNT and CDR2 FRNRAP come from the germline V gene. V lost 5 bases and J lost 4, with 13 bases in between. There are 14 residues in the CDR3.

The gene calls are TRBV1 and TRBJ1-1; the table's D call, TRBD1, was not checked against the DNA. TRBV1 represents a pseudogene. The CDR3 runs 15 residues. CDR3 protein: CTSSLRDRGNTEAFF. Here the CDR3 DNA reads TGCACCAGCAGCCTCCGGGACAGGGGTAACACTGAAGCTTTCTTT.

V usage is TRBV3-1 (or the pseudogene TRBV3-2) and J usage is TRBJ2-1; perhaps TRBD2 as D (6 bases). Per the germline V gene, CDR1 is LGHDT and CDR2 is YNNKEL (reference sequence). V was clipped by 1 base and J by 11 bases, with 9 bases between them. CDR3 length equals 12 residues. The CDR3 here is CASSQVEGKQFF. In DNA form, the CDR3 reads TGTGCCAGCAGCCAAGTGGAGGGGAAGCAGTTCTTC.

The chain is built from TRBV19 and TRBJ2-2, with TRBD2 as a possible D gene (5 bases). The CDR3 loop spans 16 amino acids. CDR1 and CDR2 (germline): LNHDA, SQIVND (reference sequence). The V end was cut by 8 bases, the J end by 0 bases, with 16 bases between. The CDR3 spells CASFDGRRPNTGELFF. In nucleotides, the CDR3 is TGTGCCAGTTTTGACGGAAGGAGGCCGAACACCGGGGAGCTGTTTTTT.

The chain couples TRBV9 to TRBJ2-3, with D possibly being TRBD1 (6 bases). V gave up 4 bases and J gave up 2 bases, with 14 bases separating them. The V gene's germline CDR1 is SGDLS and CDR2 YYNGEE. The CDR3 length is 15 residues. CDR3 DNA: TGTGCCAGCAGCCGGGACGGACAGACCACAGATACGCAGTATTTT. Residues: CASSRDGQTTDTQYF.

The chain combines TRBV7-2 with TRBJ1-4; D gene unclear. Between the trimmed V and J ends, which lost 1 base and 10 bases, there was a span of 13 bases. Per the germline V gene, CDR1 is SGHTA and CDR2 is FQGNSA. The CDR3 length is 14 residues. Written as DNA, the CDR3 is TGTGCCAGCAGCTTAGTAAGCGGTTCGGGAAAACTGTTTTTT. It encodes CASSLVSGSGKLFF.

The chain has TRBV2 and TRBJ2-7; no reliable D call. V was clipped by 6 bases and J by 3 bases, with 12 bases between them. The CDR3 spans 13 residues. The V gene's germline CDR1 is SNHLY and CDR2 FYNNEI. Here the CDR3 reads CASSLQLIYEQYF. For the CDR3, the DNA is TGTGCCAGCAGCCTACAGTTAATCTACGAGCAGTACTTC.

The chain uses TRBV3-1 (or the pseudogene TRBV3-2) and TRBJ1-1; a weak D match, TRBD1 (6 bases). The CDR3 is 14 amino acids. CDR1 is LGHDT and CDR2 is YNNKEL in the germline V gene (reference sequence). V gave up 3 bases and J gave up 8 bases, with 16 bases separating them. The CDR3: CASSHPGQLEEAFF. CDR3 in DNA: TGTGCCAGCAGCCATCCTGGACAGCTAGAGGAAGCTTTCTTT.

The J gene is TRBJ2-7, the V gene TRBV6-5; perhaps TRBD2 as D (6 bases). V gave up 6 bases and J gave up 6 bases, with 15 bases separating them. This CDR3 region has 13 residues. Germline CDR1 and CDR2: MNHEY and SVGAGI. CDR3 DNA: TGTGCCAGCAGCTCCTCGTGGGACTCCGAGCAGTACTTC. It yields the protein CASSSSWDSEQYF.

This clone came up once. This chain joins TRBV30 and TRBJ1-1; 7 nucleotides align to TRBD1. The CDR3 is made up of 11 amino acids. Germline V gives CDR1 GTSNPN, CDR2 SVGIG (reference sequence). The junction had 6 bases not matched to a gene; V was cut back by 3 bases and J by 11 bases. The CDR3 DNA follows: TGTGCCTGGAGCAGACAGGGACGGGCTTTCTTT. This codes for CAWSRQGRAFF.

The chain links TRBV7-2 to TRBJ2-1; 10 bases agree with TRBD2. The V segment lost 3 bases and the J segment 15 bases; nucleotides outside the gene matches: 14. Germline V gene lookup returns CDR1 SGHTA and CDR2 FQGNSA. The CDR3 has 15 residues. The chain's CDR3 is CASSFEGTSVGGAFF. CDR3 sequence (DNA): TGTGCCAGCAGCTTCGAGGGGACTAGCGTAGGAGGGGCGTTCTTC. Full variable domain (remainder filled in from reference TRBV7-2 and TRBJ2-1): GAGVSQSPSNKVTEKGKDVELRCDPISGHTALYWYRQSLGQGLEFLIYFQGNSAPDKSGLPSDRFSAERTGGSVSTLTIQRTQQEDSAVYLCASSFEGTSVGGAFFGPGTRLTVL.

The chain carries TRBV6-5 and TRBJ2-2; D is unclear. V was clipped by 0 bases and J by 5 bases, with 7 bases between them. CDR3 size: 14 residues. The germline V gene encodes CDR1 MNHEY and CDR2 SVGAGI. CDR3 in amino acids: CASSYSSRTGELFF. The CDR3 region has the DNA TGTGCCAGCAGTTACTCGAGTCGGACCGGGGAGCTGTTTTTT.

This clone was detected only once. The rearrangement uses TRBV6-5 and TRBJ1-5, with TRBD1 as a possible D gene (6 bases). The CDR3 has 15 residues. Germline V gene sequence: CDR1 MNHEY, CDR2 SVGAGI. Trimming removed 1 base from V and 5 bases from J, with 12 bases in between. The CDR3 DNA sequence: TGTGCCAGCAGTTACTATCCAGGGGACCATCAGCCCCAGCATTTT. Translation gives CASSYYPGDHQPQHF.

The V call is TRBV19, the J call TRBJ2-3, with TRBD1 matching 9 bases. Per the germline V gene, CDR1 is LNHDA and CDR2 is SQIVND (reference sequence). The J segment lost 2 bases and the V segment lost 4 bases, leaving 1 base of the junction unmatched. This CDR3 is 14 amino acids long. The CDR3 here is CASSRDRATDTQYF. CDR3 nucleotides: TGTGCCAGTAGTAGGGACAGGGCCACAGATACGCAGTATTTT.

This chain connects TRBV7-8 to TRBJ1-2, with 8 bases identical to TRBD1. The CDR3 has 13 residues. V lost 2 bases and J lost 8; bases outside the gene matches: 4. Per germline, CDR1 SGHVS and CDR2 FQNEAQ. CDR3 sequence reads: CASSLQGARGYTF. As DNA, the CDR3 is TGTGCCAGCAGCTTACAGGGGGCGCGGGGCTACACCTTC.

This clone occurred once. Here the CDR3 DNA reads TGTGCCAGCAGAAGGCAGGGGTTACCCTACGAGCAGTACTTC. This translates into CASRRQGLPYEQYF. The gene calls are TRBV2 and TRBJ2-7; tentatively, D is TRBD1 (6 bases). CDR1 SNHLY and CDR2 FYNNEI come from the germline V gene. V was shortened by 6 bases and J by 2 bases, with 14 bases between the two germline ends. The CDR3 spans 14 residues.

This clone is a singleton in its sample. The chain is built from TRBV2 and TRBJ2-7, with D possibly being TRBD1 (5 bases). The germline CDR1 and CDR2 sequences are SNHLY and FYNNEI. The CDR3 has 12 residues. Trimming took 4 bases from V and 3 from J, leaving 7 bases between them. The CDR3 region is CASSVQGYEQYF. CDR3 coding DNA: TGTGCCAGCAGTGTTCAGGGCTACGAGCAGTACTTC.